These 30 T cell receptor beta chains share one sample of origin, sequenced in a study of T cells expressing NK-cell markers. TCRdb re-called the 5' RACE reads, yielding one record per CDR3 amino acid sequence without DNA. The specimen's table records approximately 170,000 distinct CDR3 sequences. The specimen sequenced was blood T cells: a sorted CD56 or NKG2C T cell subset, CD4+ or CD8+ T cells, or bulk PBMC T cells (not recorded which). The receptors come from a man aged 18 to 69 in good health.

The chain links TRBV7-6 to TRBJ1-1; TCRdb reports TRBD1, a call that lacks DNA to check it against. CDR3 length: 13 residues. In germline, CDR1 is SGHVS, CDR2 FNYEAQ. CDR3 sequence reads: CASSPVRETEAFF.

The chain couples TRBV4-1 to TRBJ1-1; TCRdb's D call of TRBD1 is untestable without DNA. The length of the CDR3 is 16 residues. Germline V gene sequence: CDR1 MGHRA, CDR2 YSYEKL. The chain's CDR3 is CASSQDGGGLDTEAFF.

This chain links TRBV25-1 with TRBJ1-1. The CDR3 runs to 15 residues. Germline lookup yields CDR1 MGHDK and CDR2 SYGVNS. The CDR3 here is CASNGGSFLNTEAFF.

The CDR3 reads CASSLILRAGQGLSRLYEQYF. J is TRBJ2-7 and V is TRBV7-3; the D call from TCRdb, TRBD1, cannot be confirmed without DNA. The CDR3 length is 21 residues. From germline, CDR1 is SGHTA and CDR2 FQGTGA.

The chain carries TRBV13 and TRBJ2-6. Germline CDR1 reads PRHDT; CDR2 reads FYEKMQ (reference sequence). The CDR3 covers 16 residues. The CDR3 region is CASSFGAAAGANVLTF. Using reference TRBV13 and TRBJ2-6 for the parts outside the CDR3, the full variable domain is AAGVIQSPRHLIKEKRETATLKCYPIPRHDTVYWYQQGPGQDPQFLISFYEKMQSDKGSIPDRFSAQQFSDYHSELNMSSLELGDSALYFCASSFGAAAGANVLTFGAGSRLTVL.

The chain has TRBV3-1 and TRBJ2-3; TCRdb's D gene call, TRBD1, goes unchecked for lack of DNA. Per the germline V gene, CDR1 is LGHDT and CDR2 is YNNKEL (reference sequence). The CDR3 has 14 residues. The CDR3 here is CASSPTGPTDTQYF.

CDR3: CASSYGSGVVQTQYF. The genes are TRBV6-5 and TRBJ2-5. The germline V gene has CDR1 MNHEY and CDR2 SVGAGI. This CDR3 is built from 15 residues.

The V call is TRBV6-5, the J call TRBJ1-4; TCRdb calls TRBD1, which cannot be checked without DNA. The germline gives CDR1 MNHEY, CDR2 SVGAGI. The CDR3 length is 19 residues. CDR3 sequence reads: CASSPGDRVTLATNEKLFF.

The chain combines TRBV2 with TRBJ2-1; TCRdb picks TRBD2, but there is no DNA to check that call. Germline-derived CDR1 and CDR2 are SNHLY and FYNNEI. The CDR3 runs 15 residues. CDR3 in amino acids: CARSTGTQTYNEQFF.

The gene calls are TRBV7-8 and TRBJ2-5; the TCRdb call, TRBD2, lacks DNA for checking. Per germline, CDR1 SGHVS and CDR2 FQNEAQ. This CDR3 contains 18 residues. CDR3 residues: CASSLPGISGGLQETQYF.

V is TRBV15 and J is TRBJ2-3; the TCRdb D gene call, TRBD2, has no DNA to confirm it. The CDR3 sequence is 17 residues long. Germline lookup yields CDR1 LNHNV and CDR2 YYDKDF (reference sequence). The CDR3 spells CATSTTWTSGGTDTQYF.

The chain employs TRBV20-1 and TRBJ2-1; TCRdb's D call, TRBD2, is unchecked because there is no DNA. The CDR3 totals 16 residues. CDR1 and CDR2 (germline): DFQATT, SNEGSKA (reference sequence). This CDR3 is CSARDFGTSGLGEQFF.

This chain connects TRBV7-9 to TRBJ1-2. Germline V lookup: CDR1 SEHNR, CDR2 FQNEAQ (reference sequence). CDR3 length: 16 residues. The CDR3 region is CASSSHLDSALYGYTF.

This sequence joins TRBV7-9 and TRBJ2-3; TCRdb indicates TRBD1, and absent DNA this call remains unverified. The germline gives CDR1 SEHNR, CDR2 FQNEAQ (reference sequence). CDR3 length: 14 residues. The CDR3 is CASSPSSDSPTEYF.

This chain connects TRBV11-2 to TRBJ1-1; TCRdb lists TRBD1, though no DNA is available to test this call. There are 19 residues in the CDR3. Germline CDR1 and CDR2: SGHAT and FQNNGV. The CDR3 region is CASSEEWVGQGAWETEAFF.

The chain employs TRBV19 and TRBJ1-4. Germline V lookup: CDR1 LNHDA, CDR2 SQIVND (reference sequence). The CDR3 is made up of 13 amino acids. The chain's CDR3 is CASNRATNEKLFF.

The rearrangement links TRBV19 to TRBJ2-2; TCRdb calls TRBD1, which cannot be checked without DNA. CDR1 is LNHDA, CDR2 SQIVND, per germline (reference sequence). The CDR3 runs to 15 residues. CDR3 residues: CASRPTGTNTGELFF. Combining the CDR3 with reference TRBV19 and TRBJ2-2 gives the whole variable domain DGGITQSPKYLFRKEGQNVTLSCEQNLNHDAMYWYRQDPGQGLRLIYYSQIVNDFQKGDIAEGYSVSREKKESFPLTVTSAQKNPTAFYLCASRPTGTNTGELFFGEGSRLTVL.

The CDR3 loop reads CASSLADSNYGYTF. This sequence joins TRBV5-1 and TRBJ1-2. This CDR3 has 14 residues. The germline V gene has CDR1 SGHRS and CDR2 YFSETQ.

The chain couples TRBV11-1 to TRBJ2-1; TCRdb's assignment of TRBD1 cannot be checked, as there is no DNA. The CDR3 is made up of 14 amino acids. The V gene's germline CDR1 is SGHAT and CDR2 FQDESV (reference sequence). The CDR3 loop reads CASSNTGGRLEQFF.

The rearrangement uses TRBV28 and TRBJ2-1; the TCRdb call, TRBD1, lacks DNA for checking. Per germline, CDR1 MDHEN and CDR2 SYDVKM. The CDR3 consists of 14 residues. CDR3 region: CASSPSHRGDEQFF. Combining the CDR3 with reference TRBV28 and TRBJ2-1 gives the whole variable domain DVKVTQSSRYLVKRTGEKVFLECVQDMDHENMFWYRQDPGLGLRLIYFSYDVKMKEKGDIPEGYSVSREKKERFSLILESASTNQTSMYLCASSPSHRGDEQFFGPGTRLTVL.

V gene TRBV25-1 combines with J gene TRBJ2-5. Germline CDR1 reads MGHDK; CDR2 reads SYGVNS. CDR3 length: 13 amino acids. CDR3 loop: CASSEWSPETQYF.

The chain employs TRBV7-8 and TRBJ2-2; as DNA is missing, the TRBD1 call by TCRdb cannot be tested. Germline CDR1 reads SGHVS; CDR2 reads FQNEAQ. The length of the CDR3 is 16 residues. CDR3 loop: CASSLGGTGVTGELFF.

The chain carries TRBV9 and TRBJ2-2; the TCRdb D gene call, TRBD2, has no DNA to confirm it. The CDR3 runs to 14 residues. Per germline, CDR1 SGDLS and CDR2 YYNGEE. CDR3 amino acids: CASSVFRSGGELFF.

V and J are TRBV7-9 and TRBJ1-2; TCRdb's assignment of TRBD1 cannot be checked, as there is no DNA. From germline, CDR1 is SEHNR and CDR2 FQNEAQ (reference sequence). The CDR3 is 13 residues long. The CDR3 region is CASSLDSFYGYTF.

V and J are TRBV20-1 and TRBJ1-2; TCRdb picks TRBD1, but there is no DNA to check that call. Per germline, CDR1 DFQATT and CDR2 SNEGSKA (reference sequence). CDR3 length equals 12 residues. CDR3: CSAGRVNYGYTF.

CDR3 amino acids: CASSFGRAGSDTQYF. The gene calls are TRBV12-3 or TRBV12-4 and TRBJ2-3; TCRdb returns TRBD2, unconfirmable since there is no DNA. CDR3 length: 15 residues.

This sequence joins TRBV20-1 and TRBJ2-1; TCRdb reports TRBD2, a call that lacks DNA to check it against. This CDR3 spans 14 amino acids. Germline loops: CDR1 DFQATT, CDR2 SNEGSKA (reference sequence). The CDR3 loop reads CSARDFLAGDEQFF.

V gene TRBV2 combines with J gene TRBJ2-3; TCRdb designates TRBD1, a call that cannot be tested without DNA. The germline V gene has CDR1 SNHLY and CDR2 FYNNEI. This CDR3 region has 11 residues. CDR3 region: CASSPGPNEYF.

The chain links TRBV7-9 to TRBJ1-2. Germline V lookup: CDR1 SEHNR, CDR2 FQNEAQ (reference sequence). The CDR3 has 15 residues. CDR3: CASSFGNGLQYGYTF.

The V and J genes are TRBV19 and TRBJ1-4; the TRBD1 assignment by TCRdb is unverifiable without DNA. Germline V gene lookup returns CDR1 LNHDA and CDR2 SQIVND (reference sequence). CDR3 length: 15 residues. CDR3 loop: CASRLYPTPGEKLFF.